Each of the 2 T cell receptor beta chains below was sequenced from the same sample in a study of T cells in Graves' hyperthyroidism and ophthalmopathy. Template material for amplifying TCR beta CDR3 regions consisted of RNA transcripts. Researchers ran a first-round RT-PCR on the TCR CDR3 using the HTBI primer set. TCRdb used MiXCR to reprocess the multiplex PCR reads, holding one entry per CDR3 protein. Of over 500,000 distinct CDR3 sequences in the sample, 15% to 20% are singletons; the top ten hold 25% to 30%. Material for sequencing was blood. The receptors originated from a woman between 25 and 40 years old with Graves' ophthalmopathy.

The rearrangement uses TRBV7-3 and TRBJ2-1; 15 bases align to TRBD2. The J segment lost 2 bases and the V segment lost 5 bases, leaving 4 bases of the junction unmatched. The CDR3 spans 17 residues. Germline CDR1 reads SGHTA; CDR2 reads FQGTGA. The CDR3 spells CASSLRTSGRAYNEQFF. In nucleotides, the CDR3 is TGTGCCAGCAGCCTACGGACTAGCGGGAGGGCCTACAATGAGCAGTTCTTC.

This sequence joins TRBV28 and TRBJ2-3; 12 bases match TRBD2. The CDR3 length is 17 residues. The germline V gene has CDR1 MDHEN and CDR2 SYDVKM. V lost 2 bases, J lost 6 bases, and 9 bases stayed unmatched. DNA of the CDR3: TGTGCCAGCAGTTTAGAGCTAGCGGGAGGGCCTGATGATACGCAGTATTTT. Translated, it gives CASSLELAGGPDDTQYF.